These T cell receptor beta chains were read from a single sample in a study of cytomegalovirus exposure and HLA in healthy donors. The data were produced by immunoSEQ multiplex PCR, yet TCRdb's version contains in-frame clones alone and is incomplete. The sample shows some 140,000 clones, 65% to 85% of them seen only once. Sequenced material: PBMCs. All receptors come from a man aged 45-60 years in good health and CMV-seronegative. CDR3s include the opening cysteine and the closing phenylalanine or tryptophan. D genes are given only for firm matches. Not all rows give a size; the values are once, few, many and, for expanded clones, a class.

abundance	d_gene	v_gene	j_gene	CDR3aa	CDR3nt
NA	TRBD2	TRBV5-1	TRBJ2-7	CASSWGGLAGGRPYEQYF	TGCGCCAGCAGCTGGGGGGGACTAGCGGGAGGAAGGCCCTACGAGCAGTACTTC
NA	NA	TRBV5-5	TRBJ2-3	CASSLAADTQYF	TGTGCCAGCAGCTTGGCCGCAGATACGCAGTATTTT
NA	NA	TRBV6-1	TRBJ1-1	CASSEGLSNTEAFF	TGTGCCAGCAGTGAGGGACTTTCGAACACTGAAGCTTTCTTT
NA	TRBD1	TRBV5-8	TRBJ2-1	CASSLDRGATYNEQFF	TGTGCCAGCAGCCTCGACAGGGGTGCCACTTACAATGAGCAGTTCTTC
NA	TRBD2	TRBV28	TRBJ2-3	CASLSGRFRTDTQYF	TGTGCCAGTTTAAGCGGGAGATTTCGAACAGATACGCAGTATTTT
NA	TRBD2	TRBV19	TRBJ2-3	CASSSVAGGTDTQYF	TGTGCCAGTAGCTCAGTAGCGGGAGGGACAGATACGCAGTATTTT
NA	NA	TRBV29-1	TRBJ2-7	CSASGQGGAYEQYF	TGCAGCGCCTCGGGGCAGGGGGGAGCCTACGAGCAGTACTTC
NA	NA	TRBV4-3	TRBJ2-3	CASSQAAAPGDTQYF	TGCGCCAGCAGCCAAGCAGCGGCCCCCGGAGATACGCAGTATTTT
NA	NA	TRBV28	TRBJ2-1	CASITLGAAPGYNEQFF	TGTGCCAGCATCACCCTGGGTGCTGCGCCAGGTTACAATGAGCAGTTCTTC
NA	NA	TRBV4-3	TRBJ1-5	CASSQDEYSNQPQHF	TGCGCCAGCAGCCAAGACGAGTACAGCAATCAGCCCCAGCATTTT
NA	NA	TRBV29-1	TRBJ1-2	CSVKRGVGGYTF	TGCAGCGTAAAACGGGGGGTAGGTGGCTACACCTTC
NA	NA	TRBV2	TRBJ2-1	CASSDGLSSYNEQFF	TGTGCCAGCAGCGATGGACTAAGCTCCTACAATGAGCAGTTCTTC
NA	TRBD2	TRBV19	TRBJ2-2	CASSIELAGVVNTGELFF	TGTGCCAGTAGTATCGAACTAGCGGGAGTGGTAAACACCGGGGAGCTGTTTTTT
NA	NA	TRBV15	TRBJ2-1	CATSREAREQFF	TGTGCCACCAGCAGAGAGGCCAGGGAGCAGTTCTTC
NA	TRBD1	TRBV6-5	TRBJ1-1	CASSRTGGNAFF	TGTGCCAGCAGCAGGACAGGGGGAAACGCTTTCTTT
NA	NA	TRBV18	TRBJ2-2	CASSPSARDTGELFF	TGTGCCAGCTCACCCTCGGCCAGGGACACCGGGGAGCTGTTTTTT
once	NA	TRBV28	TRBJ1-2	CASSLSGGRDYGYTF	TGTGCCAGCAGTTTAAGCGGAGGCCGAGACTATGGCTACACCTTC
NA	TRBD1	TRBV6-6	TRBJ2-7	CASSYSTGGYEQYF	TGTGCCAGCAGTTACTCGACAGGGGGCTACGAGCAGTACTTC
NA	TRBD1	TRBV5-8	TRBJ2-3	CASSAKDRVPDTQYF	TGTGCCAGCAGCGCCAAAGACAGGGTCCCAGATACGCAGTATTTT
NA	NA	TRBV20-1	TRBJ2-1	CSARRLEEQFF	TGCAGTGCTAGAAGACTCGAAGAGCAGTTCTTC
few	TRBD1	TRBV27	TRBJ2-3	CASSSSGQTGTDTQYF	TGTGCCAGCAGTTCCTCGGGACAGACCGGCACAGATACGCAGTATTTT
NA	NA	TRBV4-1	TRBJ1-4	CASSQPTAGSHEKLFF	TGCGCCAGCAGCCAACCGACAGCGGGGAGCCATGAAAAACTGTTTTTT
NA	NA	TRBV18	TRBJ2-6	CASSPRQGNTGANVLTF	TGTGCCAGCTCACCACGCCAGGGGAACACTGGGGCCAACGTCCTGACTTTC
NA	NA	TRBV7-6	TRBJ2-2	CASSVRGADANTGELFF	TGTGCCAGCAGCGTCCGGGGGGCCGATGCGAACACCGGGGAGCTGTTTTTT
NA	NA	TRBV29-1	TRBJ2-7	CSVEDGRGYEQYF	TGCAGCGTTGAAGATGGCAGGGGCTACGAGCAGTACTTC
once	TRBD1	TRBV5-5	TRBJ2-7	CASSRRDRGREQYF	TGTGCCAGCAGCCGGAGGGACAGGGGTCGCGAGCAGTACTTC
NA	NA	TRBV5-1	TRBJ2-1	CASSPGTGSYNEQFF	TGCGCCAGCAGCCCAGGGACTGGATCCTACAATGAGCAGTTCTTC
NA	NA	TRBV28	TRBJ2-6	CASSLTGSAGANVLTF	TGTGCCAGCAGTTTAACCGGGAGTGCTGGGGCCAACGTCCTGACTTTC
NA	TRBD1	TRBV19	TRBJ1-2	CASSIPGQGDYGYTF	TGTGCCAGTAGTATTCCTGGACAGGGAGACTATGGCTACACCTTC
few	NA	TRBV29-1	TRBJ2-7	CSVGGLSTYEQYF	TGCAGCGTTGGAGGACTATCGACCTACGAGCAGTACTTC
few	NA	TRBV7-2	TRBJ1-1	CASSLVAGKPEAFF	TGTGCCAGCAGCTTAGTGGCAGGGAAGCCTGAAGCTTTCTTT